This T cell receptor beta chain came from a study of PD-L1 blockade in urothelial cancer. Notes on the study in general: When pretreatment blood TCR clonality was below the median, it predicted better survival. Durable benefit was linked to greater 3-week expansion of tumor-associated blood clones.

This clone was detected only once. Antigen: not known. A spike-in of synthetic TCR analog templates was added to each PCR. TCRdb's copy holds only in-frame clones and misses some; the assay was immunoSEQ multiplex PCR. The profile shows about 120,000 clones, approximately 89% of them singletons. V shed 1 base and J shed 3 bases, with 12 bases lying between them. This CDR3 is 15 amino acids long. Germline assignment: CDR1 SGHVS and CDR2 FQNEAQ. Time point in this sample: peripheral blood 6 weeks after treatment start. Urothelial carcinoma in patients was locally advanced or metastatic. Sequencing used PBMCs, obtained around atezolizumab (anti-PD-L1) treatment. The sequence came from a man aged 55 to 69 with urothelial cancer. The rearrangement links TRBV7-8 to TRBJ1-2; tentatively, D is TRBD1 (5 bases). CDR3 DNA sequence: TGTGCCAGCAGCTTAGGTGGGGGGTCCTACTATGGCTACACCTTC. Its protein product is CASSLGGGSYYGYTF.